These T cell receptor beta chains were read from a single sample in a study of T cell responses to AZD1222 COVID-19 vaccine. The method was immunoSEQ multiplex PCR; TCRdb's version includes in-frame clones alone and lacks a portion of them. The sample contains roughly 150,000 clones, around 90% of which appear only once. Sequences were derived from peripheral blood, sampled 28 days after the second AZD1222 dose. The receptors were sampled from an adult who received the AZD1222 COVID-19 vaccine. The CDR3 runs from the conserved cysteine through the conserved F or W. Each record gives: J gene, clone size, V gene, D gene, CDR3 DNA, CDR3 protein. The D gene is left open where the match is weak. Where a row states a size, it is once, few, many or the class of an expanded clone; other rows omit it.

j_gene: TRBJ1-1; abundance: NA; v_gene: TRBV27; d_gene: NA; CDR3nt: TGTGCCAGCAGCTACAGGGAGAACACTGAAGCTTTCTTT; CDR3aa: CASSYRENTEAFF
j_gene: TRBJ1-6; abundance: NA; v_gene: TRBV5-1; d_gene: NA; CDR3nt: TGCGCCAGCCATTTAGAGGCGAATTCACCCCTCCACTTT; CDR3aa: CASHLEANSPLHF
j_gene: TRBJ1-5; abundance: NA; v_gene: TRBV28; d_gene: NA; CDR3nt: TGTGCCAGCAGTCCCGGAGATCATTATCAGCCCCAGCATTTT; CDR3aa: CASSPGDHYQPQHF
j_gene: TRBJ2-7; abundance: NA; v_gene: TRBV4-1; d_gene: TRBD2; CDR3nt: TGCGCCAGCAGCCAAGGGAACCTAGCGGGGGGATTCGCTACTTCCTACGAGCAGTACTTC; CDR3aa: CASSQGNLAGGFATSYEQYF
j_gene: TRBJ2-4; abundance: NA; v_gene: TRBV14; d_gene: NA; CDR3nt: TGTGCCAGCAGCCAAGAGTGGGCTAGCTCAAGCCAAGCCAAAAACATTCAGTACTTC; CDR3aa: CASSQEWASSSQAKNIQYF
j_gene: TRBJ1-5; abundance: NA; v_gene: TRBV20-1; d_gene: TRBD1; CDR3nt: TGCAGTGCTAGTGATCGAGGCGTGGGGACAGGTAATCAGCCCCAGCATTTT; CDR3aa: CSASDRGVGTGNQPQHF
j_gene: TRBJ2-2; abundance: NA; v_gene: TRBV28; d_gene: NA; CDR3nt: TGTGCCAGCATCCCGGGCGTCGGGACCGGGGAGCTGTTTTTT; CDR3aa: CASIPGVGTGELFF
j_gene: TRBJ1-5; abundance: NA; v_gene: TRBV6-5; d_gene: TRBD1; CDR3nt: TGTGCCAGCAGAGGGACAGCAGGCAATCAGCCCCAGCATTTT; CDR3aa: CASRGTAGNQPQHF
j_gene: TRBJ1-5; abundance: NA; v_gene: TRBV30; d_gene: NA; CDR3nt: TGTGCCTGGAGCTCTCCGGGGAGCGGTTATAGCAATCAGCCCCAGCATTTT; CDR3aa: CAWSSPGSGYSNQPQHF
j_gene: TRBJ1-1; abundance: NA; v_gene: TRBV7-9; d_gene: NA; CDR3nt: TGTGCCAGCAGCTTAGGTGATATACGACCTGAAGCTTTCTTT; CDR3aa: CASSLGDIRPEAFF
j_gene: TRBJ2-1; abundance: NA; v_gene: TRBV7-9; d_gene: TRBD1; CDR3nt: TGTGCCAGCAGCACACAGGGGGCGAGCTCCTACAATGAGCAGTTCTTC; CDR3aa: CASSTQGASSYNEQFF
j_gene: TRBJ2-2; abundance: NA; v_gene: TRBV4-3; d_gene: NA; CDR3nt: TGCGCCAGCAGCCAAGATAGGACCGGGGAGCTGTTTTTT; CDR3aa: CASSQDRTGELFF
j_gene: TRBJ2-3; abundance: NA; v_gene: TRBV4-2; d_gene: TRBD2; CDR3nt: TGTGCCAGCAGCCCCACTAGCGGGGGGGTGGGCACAGATACGCAGTATTTT; CDR3aa: CASSPTSGGVGTDTQYF
j_gene: TRBJ2-6; abundance: NA; v_gene: TRBV19; d_gene: TRBD1; CDR3nt: TGTGCCAGTAGTATAGTCCGGACAGGGCGAACAAATAGGGCCAACGTCCTGACTTTC; CDR3aa: CASSIVRTGRTNRANVLTF
j_gene: TRBJ1-3; abundance: NA; v_gene: TRBV2; d_gene: NA; CDR3nt: TGTGCCAGCACCCTACTTGGGGGGGCCTCTGGAAACACCATATATTTT; CDR3aa: CASTLLGGASGNTIYF
j_gene: TRBJ2-3; abundance: NA; v_gene: TRBV6-5; d_gene: NA; CDR3nt: TGTGCCAGCAGTAAGACAGGCACAGATACGCAGTATTTT; CDR3aa: CASSKTGTDTQYF
j_gene: TRBJ1-2; abundance: once; v_gene: TRBV28; d_gene: TRBD1; CDR3nt: TGTGCCAGCAGTTCACAGGGGGCTGGTTACTATGGCTACACCTTC; CDR3aa: CASSSQGAGYYGYTF
j_gene: TRBJ1-6; abundance: NA; v_gene: TRBV20-1; d_gene: TRBD1; CDR3nt: TGCAGTGCGAGTCCGGGACAGTTTTATAATTCACCCCTCCACTTT; CDR3aa: CSASPGQFYNSPLHF
j_gene: TRBJ2-3; abundance: NA; v_gene: TRBV6-4; d_gene: NA; CDR3nt: TGTGCCAGCAGTGCAGGGGTCACAGATACGCAGTATTTT; CDR3aa: CASSAGVTDTQYF
j_gene: TRBJ2-3; abundance: NA; v_gene: TRBV29-1; d_gene: NA; CDR3nt: TGCAGCGTTCAGACACCTAGCACAGATACGCAGTATTTT; CDR3aa: CSVQTPSTDTQYF
j_gene: TRBJ1-1; abundance: NA; v_gene: TRBV6-5; d_gene: NA; CDR3nt: TGTGCCAGCAGTCGACAAGGGGGGACGCATGAAGCTTTCTTT; CDR3aa: CASSRQGGTHEAFF
j_gene: TRBJ1-1; abundance: NA; v_gene: TRBV29-1; d_gene: NA; CDR3nt: TGCAGCGTTGAATTGGGGCAGGGGACTGAAGCTTTCTTT; CDR3aa: CSVELGQGTEAFF
j_gene: TRBJ2-7; abundance: NA; v_gene: TRBV6-5; d_gene: TRBD1; CDR3nt: TGTGCCAGCAGTTGGACAGGGGACGAGCAGTACTTC; CDR3aa: CASSWTGDEQYF
j_gene: TRBJ2-7; abundance: once; v_gene: TRBV21-1; d_gene: NA; CDR3nt: TGTGCCAGCAGCAACTTTAGGAGGGTGGAAGAGATTGTGTCCTACGAGCAGTACTTC; CDR3aa: CASSNFRRVEEIVSYEQYF
j_gene: TRBJ2-1; abundance: NA; v_gene: TRBV5-1; d_gene: NA; CDR3nt: TGCGCCAGCAGCTTGGGGACTATGGGCAATGAGCAGTTCTTC; CDR3aa: CASSLGTMGNEQFF
j_gene: TRBJ2-2; abundance: NA; v_gene: TRBV18; d_gene: TRBD1; CDR3nt: TGTGCCAGCTCACCCTACCGGGACAGGAACACCGGGGAGCTGTTTTTT; CDR3aa: CASSPYRDRNTGELFF
j_gene: TRBJ1-2; abundance: NA; v_gene: TRBV2; d_gene: NA; CDR3nt: TGTGCCAACAGTGGGCAGGGGAGTAACTATGGCTACACCTTC; CDR3aa: CANSGQGSNYGYTF
j_gene: TRBJ2-1; abundance: NA; v_gene: TRBV4-2; d_gene: NA; CDR3nt: TGTGCCAGCAGCCAAGAACCCCTTAGAAATGAGCAGTTCTTC; CDR3aa: CASSQEPLRNEQFF
j_gene: TRBJ2-1; abundance: NA; v_gene: TRBV30; d_gene: NA; CDR3nt: TGTGCCTGGAGTTCTAAGAATGAGCAGTTCTTC; CDR3aa: CAWSSKNEQFF
j_gene: TRBJ1-2; abundance: NA; v_gene: TRBV28; d_gene: NA; CDR3nt: TGTGCCAGCAGTTCCCTCCGAGGCTACACCTTC; CDR3aa: CASSSLRGYTF
j_gene: TRBJ1-3; abundance: NA; v_gene: TRBV7-9; d_gene: NA; CDR3nt: TGTGCCAGCAGCTTTAATCGGAACACCATATATTTT; CDR3aa: CASSFNRNTIYF
j_gene: TRBJ1-1; abundance: NA; v_gene: TRBV27; d_gene: NA; CDR3nt: TGTGCCAGCAGTTCCGCAGGGATGGGGTCTGAAGCTTTCTTT; CDR3aa: CASSSAGMGSEAFF
j_gene: TRBJ1-4; abundance: NA; v_gene: TRBV7-6; d_gene: NA; CDR3nt: TGTGCCAGCAGCTTAGAAGGGCTCTTGGGTGAAAAACTGTTTTTT; CDR3aa: CASSLEGLLGEKLFF
j_gene: TRBJ2-2; abundance: NA; v_gene: TRBV4-2; d_gene: NA; CDR3nt: TGTGCCAGCAGCCAGCTACTAGCGAACACCGGGGAGCTGTTTTTT; CDR3aa: CASSQLLANTGELFF
j_gene: TRBJ2-7; abundance: few; v_gene: TRBV2; d_gene: NA; CDR3nt: TGTGCCTGCGGGGACCCGGCCTACGAGCAGTACTTC; CDR3aa: CACGDPAYEQYF
j_gene: TRBJ1-2; abundance: NA; v_gene: TRBV28; d_gene: NA; CDR3nt: TGTGCCAGCAGTTTATGGACCTCGGGGGGCTACACCTTC; CDR3aa: CASSLWTSGGYTF
j_gene: TRBJ2-7; abundance: NA; v_gene: TRBV5-1; d_gene: NA; CDR3nt: TGCGCCAGCAGCTTCGGGCTTTACGAGCAGTACTTC; CDR3aa: CASSFGLYEQYF